This T cell receptor beta chain was profiled in a study of blood T cell repertoires in COVID-19. Overall study: Acute and convalescent COVID-19 specimens originated in the United States, Italy and Spain. Sources were T cells, B-cell-depleted T cells, or PBMCs; the material itself was cDNA or gDNA.

The assay was immunoSEQ multiplex PCR, and TCRdb's table has in-frame clones only and misses some. The sample has some 460,000 clones; roughly 87% are singletons. Source material: PBMCs or T cells enriched from blood (not recorded which). This TCR was recovered from a woman aged 18-29 years who had recovered from COVID-19.

The CDR3, as DNA: TGTGCCAGCTCCGGGACAGGGGGATCGAGCAATCAGCCCCAGCATTTT. As protein: CASSGTGGSSNQPQHF. The chain combines TRBV2 with TRBJ1-5; 11 bases are a match to TRBD1. The V gene end was trimmed by 8 bases and the J gene end by 1 base; junction bases not matched to a gene: 7. Germline loops: CDR1 SNHLY, CDR2 FYNNEI. The CDR3 is 16 amino acids.